This T cell receptor (beta chain) emerged from a study of cytomegalovirus exposure and HLA in healthy donors. Study-wide context: In an early release, HLA-typed donors contributed some 80 million unique TCR sequences.

Per germline, CDR1 SGHRS and CDR2 YFSETQ. The CDR3 has 15 residues. V lost 4 bases to trimming and J lost 9 bases; unmatched junction nucleotides: 6. For this clone: Antigen unknown.

Study-level points and caveats: Common viral pathogens (according to a later analysis) appeared linked to several of the most significant clusters.

The PCR used 60 Vbeta and 13 Jbeta primers. The method was immunoSEQ multiplex PCR; TCRdb's version includes in-frame clones alone and lacks a portion of them. The profile shows about 120,000 clones, roughly 82% of them singletons. This chain joins TRBV5-1 and TRBJ2-1; 14 bases agree with TRBD2. The clonotype was recovered from a woman aged 18-29 years in good health and CMV-seronegative. Sequencing input: PBMCs. The CDR3 protein is CASSGPGLAGVEQFF. CDR3 DNA: TGCGCCAGCAGCGGTCCGGGACTAGCGGGAGTTGAGCAGTTCTTC.